The clone carrying this T cell receptor beta chain was recorded a few times. This sample is drawn from a study of patients and donors after allogeneic stem cell transplantation. The V and J ends lost 11 bases and 4 bases respectively, with 9 bases between them. The CDR3 is 11 residues long. CDR1 and CDR2 from the germline V gene are SEHNR and FQNEAQ (reference sequence). Via MiXCR, TCRdb re-called the RT-PCR reads, giving one row per CDR3 protein. The sample lists about 960,000 distinct CDR3 sequences; under 20% were seen once. The rearrangement joins TRBV7-9 to TRBJ1-3; possible D gene TRBD1, 6 bases. The clonotype comes from a human donor who was either an allogeneic HSCT recipient or a stem cell or donor lymphocyte infusion donor (not recorded which). It is not recorded whose cells these are; they may come from a transplant donor. The sequenced material came from blood, either unsorted or a sorted T cell fraction (not recorded which). CDR3 bases: TGTGCCGGGGGCCCCGGAAACACCATATATTTT. Translation: CAGGPGNTIYF.